Shown below are 2 T cell receptor beta chains from a single sample sequenced in a study of T cells in tumors after PD-1 blockade. Data came from immunoSEQ multiplex PCR; TCRdb stores just in-frame clones and leaves some out. The sample lists roughly 9,800 clones, 67% occurring once. The sample here was tumor tissue, taken after anti-PD-1 treatment. The receptors originated from a human donor with basal cell carcinoma.

The chain joins TRBV3-1 (or the pseudogene TRBV3-2) to TRBJ1-2; D possibly corresponds to TRBD1 (6 bases). The V gene lost 3 bases and the J gene lost 4 bases, with 18 bases spanning the gap. There are 16 residues in the CDR3. In germline, CDR1 is LGHDT, CDR2 YNNKEL (reference sequence). The CDR3 bases are TGTGCCAGCAGCCATAACGGGGGCCAGGGGTCCTATGGCTACACCTTC. Translated, it gives CASSHNGGQGSYGYTF.

This clone was observed a handful of times. The genes are TRBV19 and TRBJ1-5; no firm D call. Germline CDR1 reads LNHDA; CDR2 reads SQIVND (reference sequence). This CDR3 has 12 amino acids. Between the trimmed V and J ends, which lost 3 bases and 3 bases, there was a span of 3 bases. As DNA, the CDR3 is TGTGCCAGTAGTATCCTCAATCAGCCCCAGCATTTT. This gives the protein CASSILNQPQHF.